This is a list of T cell receptor beta chains from one sample in a study of blood T cell repertoires in COVID-19. Produced via immunoSEQ multiplex PCR; TCRdb's table is partial and in-frame only. Here the sample spans under 400,000 clones, about nine tenths being singletons. Sequencing was carried out using PBMCs or T cells enriched from blood (not recorded which). The receptors originated from a woman aged 25 to 39 who had been exposed to COVID-19. The conserved cysteine and the conserved F or W are not part of the CDR3 here.

v_call	j_call	cdr3_aa
TRBV7-2	TRBJ1-1	ASSLWDSTEAF
TRBV28	TRBJ2-5	ASSLSGQGETQY
TRBV5-1	TRBJ1-5	ASSLTGSPPQH
TRBV5-5	TRBJ1-5	ASSLSRDRGSKNQPQH
TRBV29-1	TRBJ2-3	SVSEGATTDTQY
TRBV2	TRBJ1-2	ASSDHRERVSYGYT
TRBV11-3	TRBJ2-2	ASSSPLAYGAGELF
TRBV6-1	TRBJ2-7	ASSESGRAYEQY
TRBV5-8	TRBJ2-3	ASSFSRDTSTDTQY
TRBV30	TRBJ2-7	AWSVTGTYEQY
TRBV10-2	TRBJ2-7	ASSWDRETYEQY
TRBV3-1/TRBV3-2	TRBJ2-1	ASSQGSGRDGEQF
TRBV2	TRBJ1-3	AIGGWRGSSGNTIY
TRBV27	TRBJ2-1	ASSLSGLGHNEQF
TRBV19	TRBJ2-7	ASSTRTPTYEQY
TRBV28	TRBJ2-7	ASSPYRGGASGRPYEQY